The next 10 T cell receptor beta chains were all read from a single sample in a study of T cell repertoires in cytomegalovirus infection. Via MiXCR, TCRdb re-called the reads, giving one row per CDR3 protein. The repertoire holds 450,000 to 600,000 distinct CDR3 sequences, about 11% seen once, with roughly 10% in the top ten. Sequenced sample: PBMCs. These receptor sequences come from a human donor in good health (CMV status not recorded). Some clones in this sample may be carry-over from other donors' samples.

This clonotype was observed many times. This rearrangement joins TRBV12-3 or TRBV12-4 to TRBJ1-2; D may be TRBD1 (6 bases). Trimming stripped 8 bases from V and 4 bases from J, with 17 bases between. The CDR3 has 14 amino acids. CDR3 nucleotide sequence: TGTGCCAGCCACAGGGACTTCAGTTCCTATGGCTACACCTTC. Its translation is CASHRDFSSYGYTF.

This clonotype was recorded many times. J is TRBJ2-5 and V is TRBV18; D is possibly TRBD1 or TRBD2 (6 bases each). The CDR3 contains 14 residues. From germline, CDR1 is KGHSH and CDR2 LQKENI. The V gene lost 3 bases and the J gene lost 2 bases, with 10 bases spanning the gap. CDR3 DNA sequence: TGTGCCAGCTCACCCAGGGGACTTCAAGAGACCCAGTACTTC. Its protein is CASSPRGLQETQYF.

This clonotype occurred many times. The genes are TRBV28 and TRBJ1-6; the match to TRBD1 covers 9 bases. This CDR3 region has 16 residues. With V trimmed by 4 bases and J by 11 bases, 12 bases remained unmatched. The germline V gene encodes CDR1 MDHEN and CDR2 SYDVKM. Here the CDR3 reads CASSSSRDRAIPPLHF. CDR3 in DNA: TGTGCCAGCAGTTCCTCGCGGGACAGGGCTATCCCACCCCTCCACTTT.

This clonotype has just a few counts. The chain has TRBV20-1 and TRBJ2-1; 8 bases match TRBD2. This CDR3 spans 16 amino acids. Germline trimming cut 4 bases from V and 3 bases from J; bases unmatched to any gene: 11. Germline V CDR1 and CDR2: DFQATT, SNEGSKA (reference sequence). Written as DNA, the CDR3 is TGCAGTGCTACTCACCTTTCGGGGGGGCTCTACAATGAGCAGTTCTTC. It translates to CSATHLSGGLYNEQFF.

This clonotype has at least ten counts. This chain connects TRBV5-1 to TRBJ1-1, with D possibly matching TRBD1 (6 bases). Germline CDR1 and CDR2: SGHRS and YFSETQ. This CDR3 comprises 13 residues. V dropped 1 base and J dropped 6 bases, with 10 bases sitting between them. The CDR3 here is CASSLSRGSEAFF. Written as DNA, the CDR3 is TGCGCCAGCAGCTTGTCAAGGGGGTCTGAAGCTTTCTTT.

This clonotype was detected many times. The chain links TRBV6-1 to TRBJ2-3; D might be TRBD2 (5 bases). The CDR3 totals 12 residues. Trimming shortened V by 10 bases and J by 5 bases, and 13 bases separated the two germline ends. Germline CDR1 MNHNS, CDR2 SASEGT. In nucleotides, the CDR3 is TGTGCCATCGCGGACCGGGGAGATACGCAGTATTTT. It is translated as CAIADRGDTQYF.

At least ten counts were recorded for this clonotype. The V call is TRBV4-1, the J call TRBJ2-5; 7 bases line up with TRBD2. The J segment lost 5 bases and the V segment lost 3 bases, leaving 15 bases of the junction unmatched. The CDR3 is 17 amino acids. CDR1 is MGHRA and CDR2 is YSYEKL in the germline V gene. The CDR3 spells CASSQPTGGWGMETQYF. CDR3 coding DNA: TGCGCCAGCAGCCAGCCGACCGGGGGGTGGGGGATGGAGACCCAGTACTTC.

This clonotype came up a few times. The chain uses TRBV20-1 and TRBJ2-7; possible D gene TRBD1, 6 bases. CDR3 length equals 16 residues. Germline CDR1 is DFQATT and CDR2 is SNEGSKA (reference sequence). V lost 5 bases to trimming and J lost 4 bases, with 24 bases between them. This CDR3 reads CSASGLRQAKAYEQYF. The CDR3 DNA reads as TGCAGTGCTTCCGGCCTAAGACAGGCCAAGGCGTACGAGCAGTACTTC.

This clonotype was picked up many times. The chain links TRBV7-8 to TRBJ1-5; 9 bases line up with TRBD1. This CDR3 is 18 amino acids long. J was trimmed by 7 bases and V by 5 bases; bases with no gene match: 18. Per germline, CDR1 SGHVS and CDR2 FQNEAQ. CDR3 sequence reads: CASSLMSTGGRRGQPQHF. In nucleotides, the CDR3 is TGTGCCAGCAGCCTTATGAGCACAGGGGGCAGGAGAGGCCAGCCCCAGCATTTT.

This clonotype was counted a few times. The rearrangement links TRBV10-2 to TRBJ1-1, with 9 nucleotides matching TRBD1. Germline V lookup: CDR1 WSHSY, CDR2 SAAADI. With V trimmed by 6 bases and J by 8 bases, 19 bases remained unmatched. CDR3 length equals 17 residues. CDR3 residues: CASSDSRQRTGGPEAFF. In nucleotides, the CDR3 is TGCGCCAGCAGCGATTCCCGTCAGCGAACAGGGGGCCCCGAAGCTTTCTTT.